This TCR beta chain appears in the sequencing data of a study of naive and memory T cell subsets. An equimolar mix of two oligonucleotides served as the beta constant-region primer for TRBC1 and TRBC2. TCRdb reprocessed the UMI-ligation and nested PCR reads via MiXCR and lists one record per CDR3 protein. The sample yields 89,000 or so distinct CDR3 sequences, under 15% seen once. Four subsets defined by CD45RA and CD27 were sorted after CD3, CD4, CD8 and live/dead staining. This clonotype was observed a few times. Its antigen is not known. Study-wide results and caveats: Naive and memory repertoire findings lacked a ground truth for validation. Clonotypes are single alpha or beta chains, not paired receptors.

Germline CDR1 is SNHLY and CDR2 is FYNNEI. The trim removed 1 base at V and 14 bases at J, leaving 8 bases unmatched. This CDR3 is 15 amino acids long. The gene calls are TRBV2 and TRBJ2-3; 14 bases agree with TRBD2. The TCR originated in a human donor in good health. Sequencing was carried out using central memory CD4+ T cells from blood. This CDR3 reads CASSEDGLAGGRGYF. In nucleotides, the CDR3 is TGTGCCAGCAGTGAAGACGGACTAGCGGGAGGTAGGGGGTATTTT.